This T cell receptor (beta chain) was found in a study of early T cells in non-severe SARS-CoV-2 infection. Study-wide context: Sequenced bulk RNA came from whole blood that was unsorted, and chains were unpaired.

This clonotype appeared a few times. There are 14 residues in the CDR3. The V and J ends lost 0 bases and 4 bases respectively, with 9 bases between them. The germline CDR1 and CDR2 sequences are LGHNA and YSLEER. Researchers tagged individual cDNA molecules with unique molecular identifiers. TCRdb re-called the 5' RACE reads with MiXCR, one entry per CDR3 protein. The sample contains about 97,000 distinct CDR3 sequences, about an eighth of which appear only once. The sequence came from an adult who was a healthcare worker with PCR-confirmed SARS-CoV-2 infection or an uninfected control (not recorded which). The sequencing sample was made of whole blood. The V call is TRBV4-3, the J call TRBJ1-2; D is ambiguous. For the CDR3, the DNA is TGCGCCAGCAGCCAAGAACGAGGGCTCTATGGCTACACCTTC. It encodes CASSQERGLYGYTF.